Listed below are T cell receptor beta chains from one sample, sequenced in a study of PD-1 blockade in classical Hodgkin lymphoma. The protocol was immunoSEQ multiplex PCR, while the TCRdb copy is restricted to in-frame clones and leaves out a portion. The sample includes 75,000 to 100,000 clones, 81% seen only once; the top ten take approximately 15%. The specimen was peripheral blood mononuclear cells (PBMCs), collected before the second cycle of nivolumab. The receptors were sampled from a human donor with classical Hodgkin lymphoma. Both conserved end residues are part of each CDR3. The D gene is left open where the match is weak. Size tells how often a clone was seen (once, few, many) or the class of an expanded clone, and some rows leave it out.

clone size | J gene | D gene | V gene | CDR3 DNA | CDR3 protein
. | TRBJ2-7 | . | TRBV14 | TGTGCCAGCAGCCAACCTCCGGGAGAGCAGTACTTC | CASSQPPGEQYF
. | TRBJ1-4 | . | TRBV5-1 | TGCGCCAGCAGCTTGGGGCAGGGCGAAGAAAAACTGTTTTTT | CASSLGQGEEKLFF
. | TRBJ1-4 | TRBD1 | TRBV4-3 | TGCGCCAGCAGCCAAGAGATAGGGACAGGGGCGGCTGGAAAACTGTTTTTT | CASSQEIGTGAAGKLFF
. | TRBJ2-3 | . | TRBV25-1 | TGTGCCAGCAGTGAAAGGTGGGCCCCCACAGATACGCAGTATTTT | CASSERWAPTDTQYF
. | TRBJ2-1 | TRBD2 | TRBV6-1 | TGTGCCAGCAAGGCTAGCGGCTCCTACAATGAGCAGTTCTTC | CASKASGSYNEQFF
few | TRBJ2-1 | TRBD2 | TRBV10-3 | TGTGCCATTGCGGGAGGCGCCAATGAGCAGTTCTTC | CAIAGGANEQFF
. | TRBJ2-7 | TRBD1 | TRBV4-1 | TGCGCCAGCAGTCAAGATCAGGGGGCGATAACCTACGAGCAGTACTTC | CASSQDQGAITYEQYF
. | TRBJ2-6 | TRBD2 | TRBV19 | TGTGCCAGTAGGGTAGCGGGAACCGCCACTGGGGCCAACGTCCTGACTTTC | CASRVAGTATGANVLTF
. | TRBJ1-1 | . | TRBV9 | TGTGCCAGCAGCCTCCGGGCCTTGAGCACTGAAGCTTTCTTT | CASSLRALSTEAFF
. | TRBJ1-2 | TRBD1 | TRBV7-9 | TGTGCCAGCAGCTCAACGGGGACAGGAAGATATGGCTACACCTTC | CASSSTGTGRYGYTF
. | TRBJ1-4 | . | TRBV7-2 | TGTGCCAGCACCACAGGTCTTGAAAAACTGTTTTTT | CASTTGLEKLFF
few | TRBJ1-1 | . | TRBV5-6 | TGTGCCAGCAGCTTGGGCATCGCTGAAGCTTTCTTT | CASSLGIAEAFF
. | TRBJ1-4 | TRBD1 | TRBV5-1 | TGCGCCAGCGGGACAGGGGATAATGAAAAACTGTTTTTT | CASGTGDNEKLFF
. | TRBJ1-4 | . | TRBV5-4 | TGTGCCAGCAGCTTGGCCCCCTCGGGCCAGGTCGGAGAAAAACTGTTTTTT | CASSLAPSGQVGEKLFF
. | TRBJ2-7 | . | TRBV9 | TGTGCCAGCAGCGTAGCTACAGGCTTCTACGAGCAGTACTTC | CASSVATGFYEQYF
few | TRBJ1-4 | . | TRBV30 | TGTGCCTGGAGTCTCCAAGTAGGTGAAAAACTGTTTTTT | CAWSLQVGEKLFF
. | TRBJ1-1 | . | TRBV21-1 | TGTGCCAGCAACCCATCAAGGATGCCGAACACTGAAGCTTTCTTT | CASNPSRMPNTEAFF
. | TRBJ2-4 | . | TRBV6-5 | TGTGCCACTGGCGGGCGTGGCAAAAACATTCAGTACTTC | CATGGRGKNIQYF
. | TRBJ2-1 | TRBD2 | TRBV7-6 | TGTGCCAGCAGCTTAAGACTAGCGGGGCACAATGAGCAGTTCTTC | CASSLRLAGHNEQFF
. | TRBJ2-2 | TRBD1 | TRBV11-2 | TGTGCCAGCAGCCGGACAGGGGAGAACACCGGGGAGCTGTTTTTT | CASSRTGENTGELFF
. | TRBJ2-1 | TRBD2 | TRBV27 | TGTGCCAGCAGTTTATTGCTAGCGGGGGTCTACAATGAGCAGTTCTTC | CASSLLLAGVYNEQFF
. | TRBJ1-2 | . | TRBV9 | TGTGCCAGCAGCGTAGGAGGAGGGCGACAGAGTTATGGCTACACCTTC | CASSVGGGRQSYGYTF
. | TRBJ2-7 | . | TRBV14 | TGTGCCAGCAGCCAGGCAGGGGGGTACTACGAGCAGTACTTC | CASSQAGGYYEQYF
few | TRBJ1-2 | TRBD1 | TRBV11-2 | TGTGCCAGCAGCACAGGGGCCCTTCTTGGCTACACCTTC | CASSTGALLGYTF
few | TRBJ2-7 | TRBD2 | TRBV10-1 | TGCGCCAGCAGTGGGCAGCGGGAGGGCGCACGGTACTTC | CASSGQREGARYF
. | TRBJ2-3 | . | TRBV6-4 | TGTGCCAGCAGTGTTCCAGCGGAGGACCGCACAGATACGCAGTATTTT | CASSVPAEDRTDTQYF
once | TRBJ2-1 | TRBD2 | TRBV9 | TGTGCCAGCAGCAAAGAGGGACTAGGACATGAGCAGTTCTTC | CASSKEGLGHEQFF
. | TRBJ1-3 | TRBD1 | TRBV9 | TGTGCCAGCAGCGTTACCGGGACAGCGGCATCTGGAAACACCATATATTTT | CASSVTGTAASGNTIYF
. | TRBJ1-1 | . | TRBV27 | TGTGCCAGCAGTCCCCGGGCGCAGGGCGCACGAGAAGCTTTCTTT | CASSPRAQGAREAFF
. | TRBJ2-7 | . | TRBV20-1 | TGCAGTGCTAGCGGAAACCAGTACTTC | CSASGNQYF
. | TRBJ2-5 | . | TRBV12-5 | TGTGCTAGTGGTATGCGAGAGACCCAGTACTTC | CASGMRETQYF
once | TRBJ2-3 | . | TRBV5-1 | TGCGCCAGCAGCTTGTTGCCGAAGCCAGATACGCAGTATTTT | CASSLLPKPDTQYF
. | TRBJ1-1 | . | TRBV11-2 | TGCGCCAGCAGCCTCAGGGTCCCAATGAACACTGAAGCTTTCTTT | CASSLRVPMNTEAFF
. | TRBJ2-1 | . | TRBV6-1 | TGTGCCAGCAGTGAACGTGGGTGGCAGATCTACAATGAGCAGTTCTTC | CASSERGWQIYNEQFF
. | TRBJ2-7 | TRBD1 | TRBV6-5 | TGTGCCAGCAGTTACTCTCAACCGGGACAGGGGGCCGAGCAGTACTTC | CASSYSQPGQGAEQYF
. | TRBJ1-2 | . | TRBV5-8 | TGTGCCAGCAGCTTTCCGGGGGCCCCTAACTATGGCTACACCTTC | CASSFPGAPNYGYTF
. | TRBJ2-7 | TRBD2 | TRBV7-2 | TGTGCCAGCAGCCAGAAGCGGGGGGCCGAGCAGTACTTC | CASSQKRGAEQYF
once | TRBJ2-3 | . | TRBV6-1 | TGTGCCAGCAGCAGCCGAGATACGCAGTATTTT | CASSSRDTQYF
. | TRBJ2-1 | TRBD2 | TRBV5-4 | TGTGCCAGCAGCTCCACGGGGGGGGTTGTGGTAGGCGAGCAGTTCTTC | CASSSTGGVVVGEQFF
. | TRBJ2-3 | TRBD2 | TRBV10-3 | TGTGCCATCAGTTCGGGACTAGCGGGAGGCCGCACAGATACGCAGTATTTT | CAISSGLAGGRTDTQYF
few | TRBJ2-7 | . | TRBV10-3 | TGTGCCATCAGTGACCAGGGTTACGAGCAGTACTTC | CAISDQGYEQYF
few | TRBJ1-2 | . | TRBV10-3 | TGTGCCATCAGTGAGGACGGCCTTAACTATGGCTACACCTTC | CAISEDGLNYGYTF
. | TRBJ2-1 | TRBD2 | TRBV5-1 | TGCGCCAGCAGCCCTGGGGAGGGGTGGGGCAATGAGCAGTTCTTC | CASSPGEGWGNEQFF
. | TRBJ1-5 | TRBD1 | TRBV28 | TGTGCCAGCAGTAGGGACAGGGCGGATCAGCCCCAGCATTTT | CASSRDRADQPQHF
few | TRBJ1-2 | TRBD1 | TRBV6-1 | TGTGCCAGCAGTGTCGGACAGGTTGGCTACACCTTC | CASSVGQVGYTF
. | TRBJ1-1 | . | TRBV7-2 | TGTGCCAGCAGCCCTCGTAGTCTGAACACTGAAGCTTTCTTT | CASSPRSLNTEAFF
. | TRBJ2-1 | . | TRBV30 | TGTGCCTGGAGTGCTGTCCCTCGCGAGCAGTTCTTC | CAWSAVPREQFF
. | TRBJ2-7 | TRBD1 | TRBV5-1 | TGCGCCAGCAGTTTCGGACAGGGGGACGGCGAGCAGTACTTC | CASSFGQGDGEQYF
. | TRBJ1-1 | . | TRBV10-3 | TGTGCCATCAGGCAGCATAGGACCCCAGCTTTCTTT | CAIRQHRTPAFF